The present TCR beta chain was sequenced within a study of T cells in Graves' hyperthyroidism and ophthalmopathy. V trimming: 1 base; J trimming: 8 bases; junction bases outside the gene matches: 8. This CDR3 contains 15 residues. Per germline, CDR1 SGHDT and CDR2 YYEEEE. Regions amplified from RNA transcripts were the TCR beta CDR3 regions. In the first-round RT-PCR of the TCR CDR3, the HTBI primer set was used. In TCRdb, the multiplex PCR reads were re-called with MiXCR into one record per CDR3 protein. The table includes approximately 720,000 distinct CDR3 sequences, 18% detected once. This clonotype was observed at least ten times.

Material for sequencing was blood. V is TRBV5-6 and J is TRBJ2-1, with TRBD1 matching 8 bases. This clonotype was obtained from a woman aged 45-65 years with Graves' hyperthyroidism that later progressed to Graves' ophthalmopathy. The CDR3 protein is CASSLRQGFHDEQFF. The DNA of the CDR3 is TGTGCCAGCAGCTTGAGACAGGGGTTTCACGATGAGCAGTTCTTC.